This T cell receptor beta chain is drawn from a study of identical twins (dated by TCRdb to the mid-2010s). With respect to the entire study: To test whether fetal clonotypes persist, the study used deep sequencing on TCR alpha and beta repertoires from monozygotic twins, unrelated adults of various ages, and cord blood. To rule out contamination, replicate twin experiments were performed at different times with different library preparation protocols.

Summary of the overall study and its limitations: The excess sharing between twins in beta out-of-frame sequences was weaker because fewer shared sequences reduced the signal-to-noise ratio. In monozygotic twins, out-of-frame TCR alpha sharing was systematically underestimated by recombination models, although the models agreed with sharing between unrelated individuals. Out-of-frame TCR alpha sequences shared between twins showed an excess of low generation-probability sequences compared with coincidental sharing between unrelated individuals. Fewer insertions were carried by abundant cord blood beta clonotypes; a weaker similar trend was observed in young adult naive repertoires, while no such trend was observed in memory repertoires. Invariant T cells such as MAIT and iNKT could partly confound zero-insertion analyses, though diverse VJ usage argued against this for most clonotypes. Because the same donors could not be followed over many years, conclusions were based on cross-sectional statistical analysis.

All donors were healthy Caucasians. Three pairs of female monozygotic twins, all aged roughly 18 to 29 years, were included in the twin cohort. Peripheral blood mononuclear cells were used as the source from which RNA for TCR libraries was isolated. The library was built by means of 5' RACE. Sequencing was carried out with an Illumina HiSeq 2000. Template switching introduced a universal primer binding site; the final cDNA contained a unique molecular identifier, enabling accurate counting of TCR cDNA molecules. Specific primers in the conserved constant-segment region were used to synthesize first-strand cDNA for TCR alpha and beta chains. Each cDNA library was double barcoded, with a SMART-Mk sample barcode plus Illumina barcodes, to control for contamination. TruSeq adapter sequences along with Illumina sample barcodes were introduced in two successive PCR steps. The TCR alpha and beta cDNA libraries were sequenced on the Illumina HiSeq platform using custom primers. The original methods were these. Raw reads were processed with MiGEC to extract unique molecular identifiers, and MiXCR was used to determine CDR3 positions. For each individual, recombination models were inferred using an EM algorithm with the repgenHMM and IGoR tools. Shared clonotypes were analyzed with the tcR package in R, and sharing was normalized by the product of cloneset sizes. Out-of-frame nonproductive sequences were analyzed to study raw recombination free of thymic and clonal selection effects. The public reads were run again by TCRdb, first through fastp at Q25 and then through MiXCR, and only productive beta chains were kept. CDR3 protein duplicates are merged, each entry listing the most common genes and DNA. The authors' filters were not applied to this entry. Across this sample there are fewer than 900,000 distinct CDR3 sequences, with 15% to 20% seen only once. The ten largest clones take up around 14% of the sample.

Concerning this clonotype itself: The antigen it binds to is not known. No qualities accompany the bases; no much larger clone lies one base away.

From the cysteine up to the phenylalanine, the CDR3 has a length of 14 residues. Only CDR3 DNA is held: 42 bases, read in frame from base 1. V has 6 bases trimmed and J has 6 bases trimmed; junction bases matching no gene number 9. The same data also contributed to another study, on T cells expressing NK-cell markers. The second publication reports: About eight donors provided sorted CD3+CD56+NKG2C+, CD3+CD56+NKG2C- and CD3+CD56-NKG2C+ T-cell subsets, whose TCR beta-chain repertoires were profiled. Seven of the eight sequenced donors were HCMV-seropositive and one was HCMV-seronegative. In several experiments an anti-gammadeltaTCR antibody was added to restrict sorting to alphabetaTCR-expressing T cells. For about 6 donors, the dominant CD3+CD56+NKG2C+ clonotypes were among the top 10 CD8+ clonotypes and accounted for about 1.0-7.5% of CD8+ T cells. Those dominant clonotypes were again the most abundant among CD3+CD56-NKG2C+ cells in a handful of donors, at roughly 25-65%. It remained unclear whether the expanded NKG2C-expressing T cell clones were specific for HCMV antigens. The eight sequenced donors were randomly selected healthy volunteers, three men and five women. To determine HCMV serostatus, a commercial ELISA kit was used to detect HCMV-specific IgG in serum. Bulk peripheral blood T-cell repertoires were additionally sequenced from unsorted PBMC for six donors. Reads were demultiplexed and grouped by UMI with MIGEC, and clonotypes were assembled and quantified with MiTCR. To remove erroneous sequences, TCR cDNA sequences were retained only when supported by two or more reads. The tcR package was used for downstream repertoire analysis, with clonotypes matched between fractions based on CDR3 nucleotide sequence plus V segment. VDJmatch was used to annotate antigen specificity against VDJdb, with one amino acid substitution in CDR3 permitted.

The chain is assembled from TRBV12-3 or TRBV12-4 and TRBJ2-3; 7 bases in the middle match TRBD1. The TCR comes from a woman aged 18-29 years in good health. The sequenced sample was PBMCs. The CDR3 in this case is CASRAQTGMDTQYF. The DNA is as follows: TGTGCCAGCAGGGCCCAGACAGGGATGGATACGCAGTATTTT.